The 16 T cell receptor beta chains below come from one sample, sequenced in a study of cytomegalovirus exposure and HLA in healthy donors. Use of 60 Vbeta and 13 Jbeta primers characterized the PCR. Profiling relied on immunoSEQ multiplex PCR, and the TCRdb table lists in-frame clones only, not all of them. Among 150,000 or so clones listed, 65% to 80% were seen once. Sequencing was done on a sample of PBMCs. The receptors were sampled from a man aged 18 to 29 in good health and CMV-seronegative.

This chain uses TRBV5-6 with TRBJ1-4; 7 bases align to TRBD1. Germline V CDR1 and CDR2: SGHDT, YYEEEE. This CDR3 contains 15 residues. Losses at the gene ends were 3 bases for V and 5 bases for J; bases not matched to a gene: 7. The CDR3 DNA reads TGTGCCAGCAGCTCCAGGGGGACTGGGAATGAAAAACTGTTTTTT. Translating it yields CASSSRGTGNEKLFF. The whole variable domain, filled in from reference TRBV5-6 and TRBJ1-4, reads DAGVTQSPTHLIKTRGQQVTLRCSPKSGHDTVSWYQQALGQGPQFIFQYYEEEERQRGNFPDRFSGHQFPNYSSELNVNALLLGDSALYLCASSSRGTGNEKLFFGSGTQLSVL.

The gene calls are TRBV9 and TRBJ2-3; D gene uncertain. The ends were cut back, 0 bases at V and 1 base at J, with 12 bases in the middle. The CDR3 loop spans 16 amino acids. CDR1 is SGDLS, CDR2 YYNGEE, per germline. The DNA of the CDR3 is TGTGCCAGCAGCGTAGCTGGGCAGTCGCGCACAGATACGCAGTATTTT. Translating gives CASSVAGQSRTDTQYF.

This rearrangement joins TRBV7-8 to TRBJ2-7; D is perhaps TRBD1 (5 bases). Germline CDR1 SGHVS, CDR2 FQNEAQ. V was cut by 5 bases and J by 0 bases, with 11 bases left in between. CDR3 size: 14 residues. For the CDR3, the DNA is TGTGCCAGCAGCCCACGACAGAGCTCCTACGAGCAGTACGTC. This codes for CASSPRQSSYEQYV.

V and J are TRBV19 and TRBJ1-1, with 10 bases aligning to TRBD1. Germline CDR1 and CDR2: LNHDA and SQIVND (reference sequence). This CDR3 is 14 amino acids long. V shed 5 bases, J shed 5 bases, and the junction held 5 bases outside the gene matches. CDR3 bases: TGTGCCAGTAGTCTACGGACAGGGGGAACTGAAGCTTTCTTT. Its protein is CASSLRTGGTEAFF.

The chain combines TRBV25-1 with TRBJ1-2; TRBD1 might be the D (6 bases). The germline CDR1 and CDR2 sequences are MGHDK and SYGVNS. V shed 1 base and J shed 6 bases, with 15 bases lying between them. This CDR3 spans 15 amino acids. As DNA, the CDR3 is TGTGCCAGCAGTGAATTAGGCGCGGGGGGCCATGGCTACACCTTC. This codes for CASSELGAGGHGYTF.

The rearrangement joins TRBV27 to TRBJ1-3; no clear D. Germline lookup yields CDR1 MNHEY and CDR2 SMNVEV (reference sequence). Trimming took 5 bases from V and 1 from J, leaving 12 bases between them. This CDR3 has 15 amino acids. The DNA for the CDR3 is TGTGCCAGCAGTCCTCTCCTTCTATCTGGAAACACCATATATTTT. Translating it yields CASSPLLLSGNTIYF.

CDR3 sequence (DNA): TGTGCCAACGGACAGGGTGACAGAGAGACCCAGTACTTC. This gives the protein CANGQGDRETQYF. The chain combines TRBV10-3 with TRBJ2-5, with 8 nucleotides matching TRBD1. After removal of 10 bases from V and 4 bases from J, the junction contained 8 bases not matched to a gene. The CDR3 spans 13 residues. Germline lookup yields CDR1 ENHRY and CDR2 SYGVKD.

The rearrangement joins TRBV6-6 to TRBJ1-5; D remains ambiguous. Germline V CDR1 and CDR2: MNHNY, SVGAGI (reference sequence). Between the trimmed V and J ends, which lost 5 bases and 0 bases, there was a span of 11 bases. The CDR3 length is 15 residues. This chain's CDR3 is CASSPVSYSNQPQHF. CDR3 coding DNA: TGTGCCAGCAGTCCTGTTAGCTATAGCAATCAGCCCCAGCATTTT.

The rearrangement uses TRBV11-3 and TRBJ2-2, with TRBD2 as a possible D gene (6 bases). Looked up from germline, CDR1 is SGHNT and CDR2 is YENEEA. The CDR3 totals 17 residues. The V end lost 5 bases, the J end lost 8 bases, and 24 bases lay between the germline ends. The CDR3 DNA reads as TGTGCCAGCAGCCCAGTTTCCGGCGGACTAATAGGAGGGGAGCTGTTTTTT. It yields the protein CASSPVSGGLIGGELFF.

V is TRBV6-1 and J is TRBJ2-1; the match to TRBD1 covers 7 bases. This CDR3 is built from 17 residues. The V gene end was trimmed by 4 bases and the J gene end by 4 bases; junction bases not matched to a gene: 13. Germline V CDR1 and CDR2: MNHNS, SASEGT. The CDR3 DNA reads TGTGCCAGCAGTGTCCAGCACGGACAGGCTACATACAATGAGCAGTTCTTC. It is translated as CASSVQHGQATYNEQFF.

The rearrangement links TRBV6-1 to TRBJ1-6; D remains unclear. The CDR3 contains 11 residues. V was trimmed by 6 bases and J by 13 bases, leaving 10 bases between them. In germline, CDR1 is MNHNS, CDR2 SASEGT. In nucleotides, the CDR3 is TGTGCCAGCAGAGGTAGCCACCCCCTCCACTTT. Translation gives CASRGSHPLHF.

The chain carries TRBV5-1 and TRBJ1-1; maybe TRBD1 (5 bases). This CDR3 comprises 16 residues. The V gene lost 4 bases and the J gene lost 4 bases, with 20 bases spanning the gap. Germline V CDR1 and CDR2: SGHRS, YFSETQ. This chain's CDR3 is CASSAGGSPYVTEAFF. DNA for the CDR3: TGCGCCAGCAGCGCGGGGGGGAGCCCATATGTCACTGAAGCTTTCTTT.

This clone was found a few times. CDR3 nucleotide sequence: TGTGCCAGCAGCTTCGGACAGGGCCAGCATTTT. Protein product: CASSFGQGQHF. The chain carries TRBV2 and TRBJ1-5; 8 bases match TRBD1. Germline-derived CDR1 and CDR2 are SNHLY and FYNNEI. The CDR3 runs to 11 residues. The V and J ends lost 6 bases and 12 bases, in that order; junction bases with no gene match: 4. Full variable domain (remainder filled in from reference TRBV2 and TRBJ1-5): EPEVTQTPSHQVTQMGQEVILRCVPISNHLYFYWYRQILGQKVEFLVSFYNNEISEKSEIFDDQFSVERPDGSNFTLKIRSTKLEDSAMYFCASSFGQGQHFGDGTRLSIL.

The genes are TRBV7-9 and TRBJ1-2, with a tentative D call TRBD1 (6 bases). This CDR3 comprises 12 residues. Trimming left V 5 bases short and J 8 bases short, with 12 bases between. Germline-derived CDR1 and CDR2 are SEHNR and FQNEAQ (reference sequence). CDR3 in amino acids: CASSHWDTGYTF. The CDR3 bases are TGTGCCAGCAGCCACTGGGACACAGGCTACACCTTC.

The rearrangement uses TRBV12-5 and TRBJ2-2, with D perhaps TRBD1 (6 bases). This CDR3 is built from 17 residues. In germline, CDR1 is LGHNT, CDR2 FRNRAP. Trimming removed 6 bases at V and 4 bases at J, with 21 bases between. CDR3 amino acids: CASGPRTVAPFTGELFF. CDR3 nucleotides: TGTGCTAGTGGACCCAGGACAGTCGCTCCATTCACCGGGGAGCTGTTTTTT.

J is TRBJ1-5 and V is TRBV2, with 9 bases aligning to TRBD1. This CDR3 spans 15 amino acids. The junction had 11 bases not matched to a gene; V was cut back by 7 bases and J by 7 bases. Germline V gene sequence: CDR1 SNHLY, CDR2 FYNNEI. CDR3 nucleotides: TGTGCCAGCATTGATTTACAGGGGGCGGGACAGCCCCAGCATTTT. Encoded protein: CASIDLQGAGQPQHF.